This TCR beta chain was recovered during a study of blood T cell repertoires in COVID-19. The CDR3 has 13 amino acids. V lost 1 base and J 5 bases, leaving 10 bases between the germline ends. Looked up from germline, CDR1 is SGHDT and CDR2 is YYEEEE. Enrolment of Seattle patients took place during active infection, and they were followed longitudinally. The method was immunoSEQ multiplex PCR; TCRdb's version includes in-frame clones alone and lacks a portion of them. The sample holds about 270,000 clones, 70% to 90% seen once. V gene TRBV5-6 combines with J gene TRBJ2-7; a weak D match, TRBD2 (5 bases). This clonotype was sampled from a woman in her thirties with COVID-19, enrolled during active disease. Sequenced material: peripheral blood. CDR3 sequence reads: CASSLPGGDEQYF. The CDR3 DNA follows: TGTGCCAGCAGCTTGCCCGGAGGCGACGAGCAGTACTTC.